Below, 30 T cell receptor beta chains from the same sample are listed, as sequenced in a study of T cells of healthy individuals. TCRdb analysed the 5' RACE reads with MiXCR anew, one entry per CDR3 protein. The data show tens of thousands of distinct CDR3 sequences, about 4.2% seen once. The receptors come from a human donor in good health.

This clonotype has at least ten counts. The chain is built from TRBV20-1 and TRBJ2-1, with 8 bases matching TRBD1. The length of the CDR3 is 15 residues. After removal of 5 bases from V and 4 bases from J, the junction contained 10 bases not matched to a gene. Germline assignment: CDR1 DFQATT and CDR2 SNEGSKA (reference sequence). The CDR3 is CSAATGEEGYNEQFF. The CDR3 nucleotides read TGCAGTGCTGCGACAGGGGAGGAAGGGTACAATGAGCAGTTCTTC.

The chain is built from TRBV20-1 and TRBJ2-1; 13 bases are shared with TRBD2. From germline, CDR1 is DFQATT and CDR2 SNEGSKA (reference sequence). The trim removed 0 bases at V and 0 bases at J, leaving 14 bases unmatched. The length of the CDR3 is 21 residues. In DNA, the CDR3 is TGCAGTGCTAGAGATAGGGCTTGGGGGACTAGCGGGACTAGCTCCTACAATGAGCAGTTCTTC. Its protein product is CSARDRAWGTSGTSSYNEQFF.

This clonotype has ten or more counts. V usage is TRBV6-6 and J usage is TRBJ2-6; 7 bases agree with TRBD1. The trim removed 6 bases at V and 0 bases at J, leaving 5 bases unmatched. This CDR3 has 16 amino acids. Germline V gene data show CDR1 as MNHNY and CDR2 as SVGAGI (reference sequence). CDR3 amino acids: CASSRDRPSGANVLTF. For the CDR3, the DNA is TGTGCCAGCAGCAGGGACAGACCCTCTGGGGCCAACGTCCTGACTTTC.

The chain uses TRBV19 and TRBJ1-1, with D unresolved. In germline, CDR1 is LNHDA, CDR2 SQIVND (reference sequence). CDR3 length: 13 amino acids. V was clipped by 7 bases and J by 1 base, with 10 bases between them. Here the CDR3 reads CASTPVRNTEAFF. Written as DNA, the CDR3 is TGTGCCAGTACTCCCGTTAGGAACACTGAAGCTTTCTTT. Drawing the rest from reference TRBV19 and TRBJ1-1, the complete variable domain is DGGITQSPKYLFRKEGQNVTLSCEQNLNHDAMYWYRQDPGQGLRLIYYSQIVNDFQKGDIAEGYSVSREKKESFPLTVTSAQKNPTAFYLCASTPVRNTEAFFGQGTRLTVV.

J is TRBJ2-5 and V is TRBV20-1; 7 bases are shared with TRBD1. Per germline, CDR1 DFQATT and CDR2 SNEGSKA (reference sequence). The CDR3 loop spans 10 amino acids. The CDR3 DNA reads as TGCGGATACAGGGGATATACCCAGTACTTC. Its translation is CGYRGYTQYF.

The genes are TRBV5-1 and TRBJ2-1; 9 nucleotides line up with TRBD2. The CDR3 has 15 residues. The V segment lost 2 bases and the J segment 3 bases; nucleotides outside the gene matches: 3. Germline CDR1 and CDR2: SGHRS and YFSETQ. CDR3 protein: CASSFDSGGYNEQFF. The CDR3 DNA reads TGCGCCAGCAGCTTTGATAGCGGGGGCTACAATGAGCAGTTCTTC.

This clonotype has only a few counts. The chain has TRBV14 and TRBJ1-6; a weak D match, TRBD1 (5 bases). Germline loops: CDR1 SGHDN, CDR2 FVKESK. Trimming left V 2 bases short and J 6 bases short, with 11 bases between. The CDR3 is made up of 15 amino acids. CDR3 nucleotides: TGTGCCAGCAGCCAATTGTCCGGGACTAATTCACCCCTCCACTTT. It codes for CASSQLSGTNSPLHF.

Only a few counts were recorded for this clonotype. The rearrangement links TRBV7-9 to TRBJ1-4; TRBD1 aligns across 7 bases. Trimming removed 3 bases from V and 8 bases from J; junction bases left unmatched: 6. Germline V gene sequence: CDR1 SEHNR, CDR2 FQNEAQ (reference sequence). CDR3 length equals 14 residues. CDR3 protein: CASSFRQGEEKLFF. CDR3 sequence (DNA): TGTGCCAGCAGCTTCCGACAGGGAGAGGAAAAACTGTTTTTT. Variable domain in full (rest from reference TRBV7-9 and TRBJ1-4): DTGVSQNPRHKITKRGQNVTFRCDPISEHNRLYWYRQTLGQGPEFLTYFQNEAQLEKSRLLSDRFSAERPKGSFSTLEIQRTEQGDSAMYLCASSFRQGEEKLFFGSGTQLSVL.

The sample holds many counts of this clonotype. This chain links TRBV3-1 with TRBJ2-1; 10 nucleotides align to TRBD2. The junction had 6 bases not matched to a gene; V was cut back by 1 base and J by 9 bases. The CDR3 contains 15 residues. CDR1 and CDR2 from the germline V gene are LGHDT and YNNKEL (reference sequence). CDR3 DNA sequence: TGTGCCAGCAGCCAAGCGGCTAGCGGGAGCATTGAGCAGTTCTTC. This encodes CASSQAASGSIEQFF.

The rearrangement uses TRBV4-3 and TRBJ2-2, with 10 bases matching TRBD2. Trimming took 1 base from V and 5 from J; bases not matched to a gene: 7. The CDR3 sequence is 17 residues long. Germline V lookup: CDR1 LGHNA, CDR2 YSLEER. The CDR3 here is CASSQASGRARTGELFF. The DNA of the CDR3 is TGCGCCAGCAGCCAAGCCAGCGGGAGGGCTAGAACCGGGGAGCTGTTTTTT.

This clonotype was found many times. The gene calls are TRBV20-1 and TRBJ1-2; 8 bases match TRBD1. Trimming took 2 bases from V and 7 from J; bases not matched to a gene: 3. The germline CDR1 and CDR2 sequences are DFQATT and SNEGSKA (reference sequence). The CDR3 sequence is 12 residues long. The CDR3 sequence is CSARRGQGGYTF. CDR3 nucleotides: TGCAGTGCTAGACGAGGACAGGGTGGCTACACCTTC.

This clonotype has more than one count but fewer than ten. The CDR3, as DNA: TGTGCCAGCAGCCCCGGGGCCCACGGCCCCCTCCACTTT. Residues: CASSPGAHGPLHF. The V and J genes are TRBV5-4 and TRBJ1-6; D may be TRBD1 (5 bases). Germline V gives CDR1 SGHNT, CDR2 YYREEE (reference sequence). Deletions cut 4 bases from V and 13 bases from J, with 15 bases between. This CDR3 is 13 amino acids long.

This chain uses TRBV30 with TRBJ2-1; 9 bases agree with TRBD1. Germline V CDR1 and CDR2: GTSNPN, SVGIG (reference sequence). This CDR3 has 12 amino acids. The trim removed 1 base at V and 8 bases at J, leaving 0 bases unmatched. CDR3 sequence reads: CAWSGTGDEQFF. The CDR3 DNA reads TGTGCCTGGAGTGGGACAGGGGATGAGCAGTTCTTC.

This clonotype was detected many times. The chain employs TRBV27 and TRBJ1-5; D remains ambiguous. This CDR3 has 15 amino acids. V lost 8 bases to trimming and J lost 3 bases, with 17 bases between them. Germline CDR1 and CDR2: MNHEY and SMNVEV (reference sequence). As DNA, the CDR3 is TGTGCCAGCGGCCTTCGTAATGGGGTCAATCAGCCCCAGCATTTT. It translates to CASGLRNGVNQPQHF.

CDR3 protein: CASSFSGNSYNEQFF. The CDR3 DNA follows: TGTGCCAGCAGCTTTTCAGGGAACTCCTACAATGAGCAGTTCTTC. This chain joins TRBV5-8 and TRBJ2-1, with D tentatively TRBD1 (5 bases). The germline V and J ends were trimmed by 2 bases and 0 bases, with 9 bases remaining between them. The length of the CDR3 is 15 residues. CDR1 SGHTS and CDR2 YDEGEE come from the germline V gene. The full variable domain, in which reference TRBV5-8 and TRBJ2-1 provide the parts outside the CDR3, is EAGVTQSPTHLIKTRGQQATLRCSPISGHTSVYWYQQALGLGLQFLLWYDEGEERNRGNFPPRFSGRQFPNYSSELNVNALELEDSALYLCASSFSGNSYNEQFFGPGTRLTVL.

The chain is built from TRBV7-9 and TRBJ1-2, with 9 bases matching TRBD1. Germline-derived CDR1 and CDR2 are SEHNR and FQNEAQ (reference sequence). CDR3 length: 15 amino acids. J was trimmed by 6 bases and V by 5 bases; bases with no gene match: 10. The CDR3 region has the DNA TGTGCCAGCAGCGGAAGATCACAGGGGGCGAATGGCTACACCTTC. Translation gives CASSGRSQGANGYTF.

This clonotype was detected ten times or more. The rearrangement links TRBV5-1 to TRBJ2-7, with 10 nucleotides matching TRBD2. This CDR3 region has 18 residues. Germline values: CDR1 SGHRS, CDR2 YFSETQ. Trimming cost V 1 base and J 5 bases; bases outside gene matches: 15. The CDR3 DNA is TGCGCCAGCAGCTTGAGGGCTCGCAAGCGGGGGGGCCTCGACGAGCAGTACTTC. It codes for CASSLRARKRGGLDEQYF. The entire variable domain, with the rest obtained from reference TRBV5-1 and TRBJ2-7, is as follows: KAGVTQTPRYLIKTRGQQVTLSCSPISGHRSVSWYQQTPGQGLQFLFEYFSETQRNKGNFPGRFSGRQFSNSRSEMNVSTLELGDSALYLCASSLRARKRGGLDEQYFGPGTRLTVT.

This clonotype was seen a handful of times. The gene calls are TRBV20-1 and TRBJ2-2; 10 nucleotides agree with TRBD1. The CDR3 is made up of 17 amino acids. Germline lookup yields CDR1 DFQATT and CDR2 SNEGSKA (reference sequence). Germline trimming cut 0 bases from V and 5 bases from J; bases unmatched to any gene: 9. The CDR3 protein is CSARDPGTGVGTGELFF. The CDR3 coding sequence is TGCAGTGCTAGAGATCCCGGGACAGGGGTTGGGACCGGGGAGCTGTTTTTT.

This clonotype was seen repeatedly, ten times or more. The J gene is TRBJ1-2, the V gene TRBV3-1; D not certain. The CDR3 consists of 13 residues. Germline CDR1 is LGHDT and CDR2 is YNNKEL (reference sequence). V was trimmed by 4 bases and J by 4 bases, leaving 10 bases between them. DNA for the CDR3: TGTGCCAGCAGCCCGCAGGTCGGCTATGGCTACACCTTC. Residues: CASSPQVGYGYTF.

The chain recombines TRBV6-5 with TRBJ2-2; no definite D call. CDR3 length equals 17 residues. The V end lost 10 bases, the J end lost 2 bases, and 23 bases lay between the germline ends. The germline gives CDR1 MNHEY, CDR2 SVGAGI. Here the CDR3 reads CATLGVTVRTNTGELFF. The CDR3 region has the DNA TGTGCCACCCTAGGTGTAACGGTTAGAACAAACACCGGGGAGCTGTTTTTT.

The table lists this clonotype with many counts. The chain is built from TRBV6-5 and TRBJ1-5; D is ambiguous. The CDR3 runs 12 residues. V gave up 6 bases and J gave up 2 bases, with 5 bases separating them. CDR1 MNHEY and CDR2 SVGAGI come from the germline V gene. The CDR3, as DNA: TGTGCCAGCAGACGGGGCAATCAGCCCCAGCATTTT. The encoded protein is CASRRGNQPQHF.

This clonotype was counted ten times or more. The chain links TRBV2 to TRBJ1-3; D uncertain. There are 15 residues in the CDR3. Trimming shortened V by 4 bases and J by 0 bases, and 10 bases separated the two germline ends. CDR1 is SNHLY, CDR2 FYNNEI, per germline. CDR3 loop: CASSVDTASGNTIYF. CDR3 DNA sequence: TGTGCCAGCAGTGTAGACACAGCCTCTGGAAACACCATATATTTT.

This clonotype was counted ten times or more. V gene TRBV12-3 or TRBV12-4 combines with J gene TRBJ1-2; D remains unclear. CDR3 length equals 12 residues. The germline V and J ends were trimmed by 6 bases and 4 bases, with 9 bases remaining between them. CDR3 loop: CASSLNFYGYTF. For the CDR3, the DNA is TGTGCCAGCAGCTTAAATTTCTATGGCTACACCTTC.

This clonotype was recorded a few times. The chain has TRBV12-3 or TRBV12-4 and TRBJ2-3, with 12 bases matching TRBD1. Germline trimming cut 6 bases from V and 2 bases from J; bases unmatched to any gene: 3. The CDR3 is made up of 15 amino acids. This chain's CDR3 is CASRGQGAFTDTQYF. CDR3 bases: TGTGCCAGCAGGGGACAGGGGGCTTTCACAGATACGCAGTATTTT.

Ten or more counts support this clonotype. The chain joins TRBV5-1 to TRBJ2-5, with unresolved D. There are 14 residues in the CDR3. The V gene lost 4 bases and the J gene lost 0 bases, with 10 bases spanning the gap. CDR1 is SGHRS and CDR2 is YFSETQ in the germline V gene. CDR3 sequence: CASSKRVNQETQYF. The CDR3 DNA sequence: TGCGCCAGCAGCAAACGGGTAAACCAAGAGACCCAGTACTTC.

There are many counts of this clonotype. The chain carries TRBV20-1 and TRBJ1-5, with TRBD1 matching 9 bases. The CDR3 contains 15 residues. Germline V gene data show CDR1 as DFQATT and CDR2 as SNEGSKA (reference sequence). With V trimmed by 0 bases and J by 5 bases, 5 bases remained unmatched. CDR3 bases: TGCAGTGCTAGAGAACCCGGGACAGGGCATCAGCCCCAGCATTTT. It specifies CSAREPGTGHQPQHF.

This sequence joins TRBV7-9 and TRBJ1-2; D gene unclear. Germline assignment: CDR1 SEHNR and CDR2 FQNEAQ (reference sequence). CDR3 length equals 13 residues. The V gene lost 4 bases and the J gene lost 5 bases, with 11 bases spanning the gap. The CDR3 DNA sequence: TGTGCCAGCAGCTCGATGACGGGGTATGGCTACACCTTC. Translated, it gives CASSSMTGYGYTF. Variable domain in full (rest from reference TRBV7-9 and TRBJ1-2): DTGVSQNPRHKITKRGQNVTFRCDPISEHNRLYWYRQTLGQGPEFLTYFQNEAQLEKSRLLSDRFSAERPKGSFSTLEIQRTEQGDSAMYLCASSSMTGYGYTFGSGTRLTVV.

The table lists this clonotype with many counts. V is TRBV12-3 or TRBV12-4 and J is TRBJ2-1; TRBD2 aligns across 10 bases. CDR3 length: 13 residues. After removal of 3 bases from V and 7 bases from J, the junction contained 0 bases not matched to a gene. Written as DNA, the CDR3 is TGTGCCAGCAGTTTTAGCGGGAGGAATGAGCAGTTCTTC. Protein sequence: CASSFSGRNEQFF.

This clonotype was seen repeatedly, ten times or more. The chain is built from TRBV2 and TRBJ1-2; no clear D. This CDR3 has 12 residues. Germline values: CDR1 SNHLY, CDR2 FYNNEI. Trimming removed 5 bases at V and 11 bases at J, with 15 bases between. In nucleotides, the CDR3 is TGTGCCAGCAGTCCACAAAACTACGTTTACACCTTC. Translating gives CASSPQNYVYTF. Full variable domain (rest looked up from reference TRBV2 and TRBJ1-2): EPEVTQTPSHQVTQMGQEVILRCVPISNHLYFYWYRQILGQKVEFLVSFYNNEISEKSEIFDDQFSVERPDGSNFTLKIRSTKLEDSAMYFCASSPQNYVYTFGSGTRLTVV.

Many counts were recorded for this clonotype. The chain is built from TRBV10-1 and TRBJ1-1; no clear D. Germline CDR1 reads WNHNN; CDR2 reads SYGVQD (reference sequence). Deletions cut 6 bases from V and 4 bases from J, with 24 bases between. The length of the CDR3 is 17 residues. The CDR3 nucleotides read TGCGCCAGCAGCGAAACCCCTGGACTCCTCCGGGGCACTGAAGCTTTCTTT. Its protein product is CASSETPGLLRGTEAFF.